Following are 27 T cell receptor beta chains from one sample sequenced in a study of blood T cell repertoires in COVID-19. Some clones are missing from TCRdb's copy, which holds only in-frame ones; the method was immunoSEQ multiplex PCR. The sample has hundreds of thousands of clones, roughly 86% seen once. The sequenced sample consisted of peripheral blood. These receptors were obtained from a man younger than 35 with active or convalescent COVID-19.

This chain connects TRBV6-1 to TRBJ1-5; 7 nucleotides align to TRBD1. Trimming removed 2 bases from V and 7 bases from J; junction bases left unmatched: 11. Germline CDR1 and CDR2: MNHNS and SASEGT. This CDR3 comprises 16 residues. The CDR3 region is CASSENKDRTIQPQHF. Here the CDR3 DNA reads TGTGCCAGCAGTGAAAATAAGGACAGGACGATACAGCCCCAGCATTTT.

V and J are TRBV7-9 and TRBJ2-7, with 8 positions matching TRBD1. In germline, CDR1 is SEHNR, CDR2 FQNEAQ (reference sequence). V was clipped by 5 bases and J by 3 bases; unmatched bases: 6. This CDR3 region has 14 residues. The CDR3 spells CASSKDRVLYEQYF. The CDR3 DNA follows: TGTGCCAGCAGCAAGGACAGGGTCCTCTACGAGCAGTACTTC.

The V and J genes are TRBV7-2 and TRBJ1-5, with D perhaps TRBD1 (5 bases). Germline V gives CDR1 SGHTA, CDR2 FQGNSA. This CDR3 is 15 amino acids long. Between the trimmed V and J ends, which lost 3 bases and 4 bases, there was a span of 13 bases. The CDR3 sequence: CASSFHRSRNQPQHF. The CDR3 nucleotides read TGTGCCAGCAGCTTTCACAGGAGTCGGAATCAGCCCCAGCATTTT.

The chain carries TRBV12-3 or TRBV12-4 and TRBJ2-5, with a tentative D call TRBD2 (7 bases). The V gene lost 4 bases and the J gene lost 9 bases, with 15 bases spanning the gap. The CDR3 runs to 13 residues. The CDR3 sequence is CASSYGGAGAQYF. CDR3 bases: TGTGCCAGCAGTTATGGGGGGGCGGGGGCCCAGTACTTC.

This clone has a single count. The chain employs TRBV24-1 and TRBJ1-2, with D perhaps TRBD1 (6 bases). The CDR3 runs to 14 residues. The germline V gene has CDR1 KGHDR and CDR2 SFDVKD. Trimming cost V 9 bases and J 2 bases, with 15 bases left between them. The CDR3 region has the DNA TGTGCCACCTCGGACAGCCTAACGAACTATGGCTACACCTTC. This encodes CATSDSLTNYGYTF.

The chain is built from TRBV7-2 and TRBJ2-5; 8 bases map to TRBD2. V shed 5 bases and J 5 bases; nucleotides not matched to a gene: 10. The CDR3 covers 15 residues. Germline CDR1 and CDR2: SGHTA and FQGNSA. The CDR3 here is CASSPRGLARETQYF. The CDR3 DNA is TGTGCCAGCAGCCCGAGAGGACTAGCTCGCGAGACCCAGTACTTC.

The CDR3 loop is CASSSGQGGWSEQYF. CDR3 nucleotide sequence: TGCGCCAGCAGCTCAGGACAGGGGGGTTGGAGCGAGCAGTACTTC. This chain connects TRBV5-1 to TRBJ2-7, with 10 bases lining up with TRBD1. Germline trimming cut 3 bases from V and 6 bases from J; bases unmatched to any gene: 9. Germline V gives CDR1 SGHRS, CDR2 YFSETQ. This CDR3 region has 15 residues.

The chain joins TRBV5-6 to TRBJ1-4, with D maybe TRBD1 (5 bases). Trimming pared 0 bases from V and 2 bases from J, leaving 8 bases between. The germline V gene has CDR1 SGHDT and CDR2 YYEEEE. The CDR3 extends over 15 amino acids. The CDR3: CASSLAGSTNEKLFF. The CDR3 coding sequence is TGTGCCAGCAGCTTGGCAGGGTCGACTAATGAAAAACTGTTTTTT.

The chain recombines TRBV19 with TRBJ1-1, with D unclear. The CDR3 spans 14 residues. Germline CDR1 reads LNHDA; CDR2 reads SQIVND (reference sequence). Between the trimmed V and J ends, which lost 2 bases and 0 bases, there was a span of 7 bases. As DNA, the CDR3 is TGTGCCAGTAGTATACCAGGAATGAACACTGAAGCTTTCTTT. This codes for CASSIPGMNTEAFF.

The chain couples TRBV7-9 to TRBJ2-7; perhaps TRBD2 as D (5 bases). This CDR3 spans 15 amino acids. CDR1 and CDR2 from the germline V gene are SEHNR and FQNEAQ (reference sequence). The V end was cut by 1 base, the J end by 3 bases, with 13 bases between. The CDR3: CASSLVSGGLYEQYF. As DNA, the CDR3 is TGTGCCAGCAGCTTAGTCTCAGGAGGCCTCTACGAGCAGTACTTC. The full variable domain, completed using reference TRBV7-9 and TRBJ2-7, is DTGVSQNPRHKITKRGQNVTFRCDPISEHNRLYWYRQTLGQGPEFLTYFQNEAQLEKSRLLSDRFSAERPKGSFSTLEIQRTEQGDSAMYLCASSLVSGGLYEQYFGPGTRLTVT.

The sample holds one count of this clone. V is TRBV4-1 and J is TRBJ1-5; maybe TRBD1 (6 bases). The CDR3 runs 15 residues. Trimming pared 2 bases from V and 6 bases from J, leaving 14 bases between. CDR1 is MGHRA and CDR2 is YSYEKL in the germline V gene. CDR3 DNA: TGCGCCAGCAGCCAATACTACAGGGAGACTCAGCCCCAGCATTTT. It specifies CASSQYYRETQPQHF.

V is TRBV29-1 and J is TRBJ1-1, with TRBD1 matching 8 bases. V lost 7 bases and J lost 4; bases outside the gene matches: 8. CDR3 length: 13 amino acids. Germline V gene data show CDR1 as SQVTM and CDR2 as ANQGSEA. The CDR3 is CSAADRAGTEAFF. CDR3 DNA sequence: TGCAGCGCGGCGGACAGGGCGGGCACTGAAGCTTTCTTT.

The chain recombines TRBV18 with TRBJ1-5; D is unresolved. In germline, CDR1 is KGHSH, CDR2 LQKENI. Trimming removed 3 bases from V and 0 bases from J, with 6 bases in between. This CDR3 is built from 14 residues. The CDR3 protein is CASSPSGSNQPQHF. The CDR3 nucleotides are TGTGCCAGCTCACCTTCAGGTAGCAATCAGCCCCAGCATTTT.

V usage is TRBV14 and J usage is TRBJ2-7; a weak D match, TRBD2 (5 bases). The CDR3 is made up of 13 amino acids. V lost 6 bases and J lost 6, with 15 bases in between. Germline loops: CDR1 SGHDN, CDR2 FVKESK. CDR3 sequence: CASSSVGGGEQYF. CDR3 DNA: TGTGCCAGCAGTTCCGTCGGTGGAGGCGAGCAGTACTTC.

The J gene is TRBJ1-1, the V gene TRBV7-9, with 8 bases identical to TRBD1. V lost 4 bases to trimming and J lost 1 base; unmatched junction nucleotides: 5. This CDR3 comprises 15 residues. Germline V gene sequence: CDR1 SEHNR, CDR2 FQNEAQ (reference sequence). The CDR3 here is CASSSEGTGNTEAFF. The CDR3 DNA sequence: TGTGCCAGCAGCTCAGAAGGGACAGGGAACACTGAAGCTTTCTTT.

The chain links TRBV9 to TRBJ1-2, with 7 bases aligning to TRBD1. V gave up 1 base and J gave up 4 bases; unmatched junction bases: 10. The CDR3 has 16 amino acids. The germline V gene has CDR1 SGDLS and CDR2 YYNGEE. The CDR3 loop reads CASSVTGTADLYGYTF. The CDR3 bases are TGTGCCAGCAGCGTAACCGGGACAGCGGATCTCTATGGCTACACCTTC.

The V and J genes are TRBV19 and TRBJ1-3; D may be TRBD1 (6 bases). Trimming stripped 7 bases from V and 0 bases from J, with 13 bases between. Germline V lookup: CDR1 LNHDA, CDR2 SQIVND (reference sequence). The length of the CDR3 is 15 residues. The CDR3 sequence is CASIKQGRSGNTIYF. The CDR3 DNA follows: TGTGCCAGTATCAAACAGGGCCGCTCTGGAAACACCATATATTTT.

This sequence joins TRBV11-2 and TRBJ1-1; a weak D match, TRBD1 (6 bases). Trimming cost V 3 bases and J 1 base, with 12 bases left between them. The CDR3 is 15 amino acids. The germline V gene has CDR1 SGHAT and CDR2 FQNNGV. CDR3 in amino acids: CASSFAGTWNTEAFF. The CDR3 DNA follows: TGTGCCAGCAGCTTCGCAGGGACATGGAACACTGAAGCTTTCTTT. The full variable domain, rest sourced from reference TRBV11-2 and TRBJ1-1, is EAGVAQSPRYKIIEKRQSVAFWCNPISGHATLYWYQQILGQGPKLLIQFQNNGVVDDSQLPKDRFSAERLKGVDSTLKIQPAKLEDSAVYLCASSFAGTWNTEAFFGQGTRLTVV.

The chain recombines TRBV27 with TRBJ2-2, with 11 positions matching TRBD1. Germline V gene lookup returns CDR1 MNHEY and CDR2 SMNVEV (reference sequence). The CDR3 covers 15 residues. V was pared by 5 bases and J by 7 bases, with 6 bases of the junction left unmatched. The CDR3 nucleotides read TGTGCCAGCAGTCCCGGGACAGGGGGAAACGGGGAGCTGTTTTTT. It encodes CASSPGTGGNGELFF.

The chain has TRBV7-7 and TRBJ2-2; 8 nucleotides line up with TRBD1. This CDR3 spans 14 amino acids. Germline CDR1 SSHAT, CDR2 FNYEAQ (reference sequence). Trimming cost V 1 base and J 6 bases; bases outside gene matches: 1. CDR3 in amino acids: CASSLGTGPGELFF. The CDR3 DNA follows: TGTGCCAGCAGCTTAGGGACAGGGCCCGGGGAGCTGTTTTTT.

For this clone: Germline and junction disagree at one end, which may indicate a read error. The DNA for the CDR3 is TGTGCCAGCAGTTCCGCCGCGACAGGGCCCGATATGCAGTATTTT. As protein: CASSSAATGPDMQYF. This rearrangement joins TRBV6-5 to TRBJ2-3; 7 positions agree with TRBD1. Germline V lookup: CDR1 MNHEY, CDR2 SVGAGI. The CDR3 is 15 amino acids.

V gene TRBV10-2 combines with J gene TRBJ2-1, with 11 nucleotides matching TRBD1. Germline V lookup: CDR1 WSHSY, CDR2 SAAADI. The CDR3 is 16 residues long. The V and J ends lost 3 bases and 4 bases, in that order; junction bases with no gene match: 5. The CDR3 protein is CASSDGTGGGYNEQFF. For the CDR3, the DNA is TGCGCCAGCAGTGACGGGACAGGGGGAGGGTACAATGAGCAGTTCTTC.

The chain carries TRBV5-5 and TRBJ2-1; D not resolved. Per germline, CDR1 SGHKS and CDR2 YYEKEE (reference sequence). V was pared by 4 bases and J by 0 bases, with 14 bases between. The CDR3 has 16 residues. The CDR3 here is CASSPEAYSSYNEQFF. The CDR3 DNA reads as TGTGCCAGCAGCCCTGAAGCGTATAGCTCCTACAATGAGCAGTTCTTC. Drawing the rest from reference TRBV5-5 and TRBJ2-1, the complete variable domain is DAGVTQSPTHLIKTRGQQVTLRCSPISGHKSVSWYQQVLGQGPQFIFQYYEKEERGRGNFPDRFSARQFPNYSSELNVNALLLGDSALYLCASSPEAYSSYNEQFFGPGTRLTVL.

This clone was recorded only once. The J gene is TRBJ2-5, the V gene TRBV19, with TRBD2 as a possible D gene (5 bases). Trimming left V 0 bases short and J 5 bases short, with 10 bases between. The CDR3 is 14 amino acids. Looked up from germline, CDR1 is LNHDA and CDR2 is SQIVND (reference sequence). CDR3 in amino acids: CASSIDEEAETQYF. Here the CDR3 DNA reads TGTGCCAGTAGTATAGATGAGGAGGCGGAGACCCAGTACTTC.

The CDR3, as DNA: TGTGCCAGCGGGAGCGCCGCGGGCGCTTTCTTT. As protein: CASGSAAGAFF. The rearrangement uses TRBV6-5 and TRBJ1-1, with no clear D. The V gene's germline CDR1 is MNHEY and CDR2 SVGAGI. V was trimmed by 8 bases and J by 11 bases, leaving 15 bases between them. This CDR3 is 11 amino acids long.

The CDR3 loop is CATSDGSSGEQYF. CDR3 DNA: TGTGCCACCAGTGACGGGTCGTCGGGCGAGCAGTACTTC. The chain joins TRBV24-1 to TRBJ2-7; D is unclear. The CDR3 loop spans 13 amino acids. Trimming left V 4 bases short and J 6 bases short, with 12 bases between. CDR1 KGHDR and CDR2 SFDVKD come from the germline V gene.

The chain joins TRBV14 to TRBJ1-2, with D hard to call. The V end lost 1 base, the J end lost 7 bases, and 13 bases lay between the germline ends. Germline V lookup: CDR1 SGHDN, CDR2 FVKESK. The CDR3 contains 14 residues. CDR3 bases: TGTGCCAGCAGCCAAGGTGCACGGTCGGGTGGCTACACCTTC. Translated, it gives CASSQGARSGGYTF.